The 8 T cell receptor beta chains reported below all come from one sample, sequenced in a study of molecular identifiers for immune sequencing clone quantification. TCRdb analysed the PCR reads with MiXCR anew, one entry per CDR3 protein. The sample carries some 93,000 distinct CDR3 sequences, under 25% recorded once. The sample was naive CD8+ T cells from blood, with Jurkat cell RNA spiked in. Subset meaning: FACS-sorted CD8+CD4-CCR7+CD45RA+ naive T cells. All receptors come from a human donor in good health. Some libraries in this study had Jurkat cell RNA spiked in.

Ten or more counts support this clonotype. The CDR3: CASSYAGTYEQYF. The CDR3 DNA reads as TGTGCCAGCAGTTACGCGGGGACCTACGAGCAGTACTTC. The chain recombines TRBV6-6 with TRBJ2-7, with D perhaps TRBD2 (6 bases). This CDR3 has 13 amino acids. Germline CDR1 MNHNY, CDR2 SVGAGI (reference sequence). Trimming took off 2 bases at V and 2 bases at J, with 7 bases between the two ends.

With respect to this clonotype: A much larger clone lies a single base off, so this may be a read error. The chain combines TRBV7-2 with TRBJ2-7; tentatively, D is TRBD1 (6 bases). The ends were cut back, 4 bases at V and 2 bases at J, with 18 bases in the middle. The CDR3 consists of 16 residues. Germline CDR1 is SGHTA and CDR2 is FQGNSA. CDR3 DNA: TGTGCCAGCAGCTCAGGTCGGGCGAGGACAGCCTACGAGCAGTACTTC. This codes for CASSSGRARTAYEQYF.

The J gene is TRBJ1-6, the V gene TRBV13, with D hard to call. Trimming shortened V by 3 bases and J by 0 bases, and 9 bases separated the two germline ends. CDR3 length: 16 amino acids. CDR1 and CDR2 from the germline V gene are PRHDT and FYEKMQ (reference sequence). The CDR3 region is CASSFLAGSYNSPLHF. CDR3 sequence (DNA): TGTGCCAGCAGCTTCCTTGCGGGCTCCTATAATTCACCCCTCCACTTT.

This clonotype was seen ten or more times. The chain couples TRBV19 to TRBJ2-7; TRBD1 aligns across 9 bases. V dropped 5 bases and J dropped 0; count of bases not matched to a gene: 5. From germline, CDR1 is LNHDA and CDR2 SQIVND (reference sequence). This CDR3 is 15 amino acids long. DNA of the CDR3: TGTGCCAGTAGTCCCGGGACAGGGATCTCCTACGAGCAGTACTTC. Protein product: CASSPGTGISYEQYF. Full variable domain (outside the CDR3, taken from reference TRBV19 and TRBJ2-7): DGGITQSPKYLFRKEGQNVTLSCEQNLNHDAMYWYRQDPGQGLRLIYYSQIVNDFQKGDIAEGYSVSREKKESFPLTVTSAQKNPTAFYLCASSPGTGISYEQYFGPGTRLTVT.

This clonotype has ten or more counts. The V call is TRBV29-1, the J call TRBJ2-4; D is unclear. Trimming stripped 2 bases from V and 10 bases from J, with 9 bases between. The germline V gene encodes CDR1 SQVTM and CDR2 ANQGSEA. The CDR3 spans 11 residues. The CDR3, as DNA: TGCAGCGTTGAATACAGCAGTATTCAGTACTTC. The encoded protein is CSVEYSSIQYF.

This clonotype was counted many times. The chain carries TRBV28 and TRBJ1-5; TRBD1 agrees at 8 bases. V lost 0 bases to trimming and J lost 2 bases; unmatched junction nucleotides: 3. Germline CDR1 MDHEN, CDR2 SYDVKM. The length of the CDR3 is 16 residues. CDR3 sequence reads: CASSLWGTGGNQPQHF. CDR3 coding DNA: TGTGCCAGCAGTTTATGGGGGACAGGCGGCAATCAGCCCCAGCATTTT.

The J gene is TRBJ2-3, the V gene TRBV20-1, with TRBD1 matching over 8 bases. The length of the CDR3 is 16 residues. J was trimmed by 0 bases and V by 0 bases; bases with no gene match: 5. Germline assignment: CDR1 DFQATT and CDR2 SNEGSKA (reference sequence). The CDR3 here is CSARDWTGTSTDTQYF. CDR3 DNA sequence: TGCAGTGCTAGAGATTGGACAGGGACTAGCACAGATACGCAGTATTTT.

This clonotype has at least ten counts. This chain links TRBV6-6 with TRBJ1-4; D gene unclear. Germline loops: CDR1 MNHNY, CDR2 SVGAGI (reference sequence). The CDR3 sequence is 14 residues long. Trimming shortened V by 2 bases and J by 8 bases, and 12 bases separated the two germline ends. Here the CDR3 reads CASSYTLADEKLFF. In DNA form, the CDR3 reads TGTGCCAGCAGTTACACCCTCGCCGACGAAAAACTGTTTTTT.